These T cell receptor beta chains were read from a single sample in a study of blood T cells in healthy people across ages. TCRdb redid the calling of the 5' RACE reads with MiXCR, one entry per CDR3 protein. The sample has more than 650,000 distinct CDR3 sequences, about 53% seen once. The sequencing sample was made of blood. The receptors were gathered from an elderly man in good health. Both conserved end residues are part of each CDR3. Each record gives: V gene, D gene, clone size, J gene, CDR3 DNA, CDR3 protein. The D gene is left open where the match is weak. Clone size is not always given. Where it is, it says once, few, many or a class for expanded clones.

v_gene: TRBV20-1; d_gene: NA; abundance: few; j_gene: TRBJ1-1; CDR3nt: TGCAGTGCTAGGGGGCCCGGGGGGAGGACTGAAGCTTTCTTT; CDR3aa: CSARGPGGRTEAFF
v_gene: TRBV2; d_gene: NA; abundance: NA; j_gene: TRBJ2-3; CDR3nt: TGTGCCAGCAGTGAGGCGGGGGCGAGGCACAGATACGCGTATTTT; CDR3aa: CASSEAGARHRYAYF
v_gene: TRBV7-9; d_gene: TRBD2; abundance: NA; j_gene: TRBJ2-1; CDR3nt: TGTGCCAGCAGCTTAAGAGTGGGGGGAGGGCCCTCGAGCTACAATGAGCAGTTCTTC; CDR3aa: CASSLRVGGGPSSYNEQFF
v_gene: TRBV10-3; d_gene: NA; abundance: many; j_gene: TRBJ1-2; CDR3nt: TGTGCCATCAGTGAGACGGACGGAAACTATGGCTACACCTTC; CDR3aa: CAISETDGNYGYTF
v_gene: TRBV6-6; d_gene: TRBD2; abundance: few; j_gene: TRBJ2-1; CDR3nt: TGTGCCAGCAGTTCCCTTCCGGGAGGGGGCTACAATGAGCAGTTCTTC; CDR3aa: CASSSLPGGGYNEQFF
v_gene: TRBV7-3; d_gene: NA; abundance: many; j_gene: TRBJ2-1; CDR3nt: TGTGCCAGCAGCTTAAACGTGAGAAATGAGCAGTTCTTC; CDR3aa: CASSLNVRNEQFF
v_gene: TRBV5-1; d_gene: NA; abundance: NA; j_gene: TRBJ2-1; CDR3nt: TGCGCCAGCAGGTTCCGTGGAGACAGATACAATGAGCAGTTCTTC; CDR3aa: CASRFRGDRYNEQFF
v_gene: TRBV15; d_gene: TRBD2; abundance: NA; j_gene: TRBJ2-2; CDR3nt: TGTGCCACCAGCAGAGATCGCCTAGCGGGAGTTAACACCGGGGAGCTGTTTTTT; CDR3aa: CATSRDRLAGVNTGELFF
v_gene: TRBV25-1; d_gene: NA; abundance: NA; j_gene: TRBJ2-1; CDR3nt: TGTGCCAGCAGGGGGTACGGGATGAATGAGCAGTTCTTC; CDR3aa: CASRGYGMNEQFF
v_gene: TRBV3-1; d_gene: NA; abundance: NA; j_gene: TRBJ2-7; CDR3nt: TGTGCCAGCAGCCAAGACGCACAGTACTACGAGCAGTACTTC; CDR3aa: CASSQDAQYYEQYF
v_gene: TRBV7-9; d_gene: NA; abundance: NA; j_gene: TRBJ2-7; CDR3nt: TGTGCCAGCAGTTTTGGAGGAATCGAGCAGTACTTC; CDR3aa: CASSFGGIEQYF
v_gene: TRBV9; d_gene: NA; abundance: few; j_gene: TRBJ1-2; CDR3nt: TGTGCCAGCAGCGTGGAGTCATACAGGTCTCTCGTGAATGGCTACACCTTC; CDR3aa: CASSVESYRSLVNGYTF
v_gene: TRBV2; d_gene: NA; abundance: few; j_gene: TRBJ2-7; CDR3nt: TGTGCCAGCAGCCGGGACGTCCTCTACGAGCAGTACTTC; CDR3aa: CASSRDVLYEQYF
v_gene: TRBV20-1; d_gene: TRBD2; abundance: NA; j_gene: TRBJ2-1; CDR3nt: TGCAGTGCTAGTACCCCGGGGGGGCTGAATGAGCAGTTCTTC; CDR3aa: CSASTPGGLNEQFF
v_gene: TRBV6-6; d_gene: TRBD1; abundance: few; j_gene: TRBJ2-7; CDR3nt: TGTGCCAGCAATCGACAGGGAATGGCCTACGAGCAGTACTTC; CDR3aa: CASNRQGMAYEQYF
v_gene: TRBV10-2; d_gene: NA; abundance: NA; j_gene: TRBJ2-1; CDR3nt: TGCGCCAGCTCTGCGTTGTGGGCGGACCACAATGAGCAGTTCTTC; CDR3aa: CASSALWADHNEQFF
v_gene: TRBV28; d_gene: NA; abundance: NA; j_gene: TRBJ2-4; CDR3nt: TGTGCCAGCAGTTTCCCGGCCGGACACCTAAAAAACATTCAGTACTTC; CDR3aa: CASSFPAGHLKNIQYF
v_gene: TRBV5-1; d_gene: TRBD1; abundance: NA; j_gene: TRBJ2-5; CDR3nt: TGCGCCAGCAGCTTGCCAGGGGGTCCGCGAGAGACCCAGTACTTC; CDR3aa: CASSLPGGPRETQYF
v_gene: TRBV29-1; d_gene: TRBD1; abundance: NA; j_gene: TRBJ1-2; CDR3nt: TGCAGCGTTGGACGGACAGGGGGGGACTATGGCTACACCTTC; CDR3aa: CSVGRTGGDYGYTF
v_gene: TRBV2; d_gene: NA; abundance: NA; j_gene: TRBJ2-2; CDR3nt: TGTGCCAGCAACCTAGTATCCGGGGAGCTGTTTTTT; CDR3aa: CASNLVSGELFF
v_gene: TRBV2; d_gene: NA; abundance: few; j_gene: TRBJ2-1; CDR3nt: TGTGCCAGCAGTGTACAGGGGCGCGGGGATGAGCAGTTCTTC; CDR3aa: CASSVQGRGDEQFF
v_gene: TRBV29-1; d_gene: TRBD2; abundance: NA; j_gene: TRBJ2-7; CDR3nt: TGCAGCGTGGTAGCGGGAGCGTCCGGCTACGAGCAGTACTTC; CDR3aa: CSVVAGASGYEQYF
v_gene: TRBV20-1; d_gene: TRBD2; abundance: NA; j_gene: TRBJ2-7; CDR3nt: TGCAGTGCTAGCTCTGATCTAGTTGCGGGAGGAACCTACAATGAGCAGTACTTC; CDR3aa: CSASSDLVAGGTYNEQYF
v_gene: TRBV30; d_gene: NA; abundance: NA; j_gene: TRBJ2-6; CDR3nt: TGTGCCTCCGCCGGTGGACCTGGGGCCAACGTCCTGACTTTC; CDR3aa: CASAGGPGANVLTF
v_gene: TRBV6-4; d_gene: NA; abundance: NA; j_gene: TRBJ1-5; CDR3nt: TGTGCCAGCAGCACAGAGTTGCATTCGCCCCAGCATTTT; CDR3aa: CASSTELHSPQHF
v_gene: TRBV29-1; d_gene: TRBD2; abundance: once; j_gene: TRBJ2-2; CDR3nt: TGCAGCGTTGAAGTTGGACTAGCGGGAGCCGGGGAGCTGTTTTTT; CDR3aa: CSVEVGLAGAGELFF
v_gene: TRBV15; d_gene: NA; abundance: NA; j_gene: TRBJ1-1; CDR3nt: TGTGCCACCAGCAGCCCCGGGACACAGAACACTGAAGCTTTCTTT; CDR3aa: CATSSPGTQNTEAFF
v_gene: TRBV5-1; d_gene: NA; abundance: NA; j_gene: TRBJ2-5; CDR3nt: TGCGCCAGCAGGAGGGAGGGGGGCCAAGAGACCCAGTACTTC; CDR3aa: CASRREGGQETQYF
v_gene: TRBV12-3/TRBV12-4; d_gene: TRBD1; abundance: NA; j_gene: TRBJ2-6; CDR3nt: TGTGCCAGCAAAGACAGGGGCCCTGGGGCCAACGTCCTGACTTTC; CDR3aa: CASKDRGPGANVLTF
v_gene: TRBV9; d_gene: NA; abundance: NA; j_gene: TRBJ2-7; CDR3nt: TGTGCCAGCAGCGTAGGGGACGGAGCCTACGAGCAGTACTTC; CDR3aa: CASSVGDGAYEQYF
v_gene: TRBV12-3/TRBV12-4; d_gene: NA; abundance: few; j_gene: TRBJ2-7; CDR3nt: TGTGCCAGCAGTTTAACAGGGGAGGTAGGCGAGCAGTACTTC; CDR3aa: CASSLTGEVGEQYF
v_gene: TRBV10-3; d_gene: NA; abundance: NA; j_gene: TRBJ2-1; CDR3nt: TGTGCCATCAGTGTGGACAGTCTGGGAGAGCAGTTCTTC; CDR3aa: CAISVDSLGEQFF
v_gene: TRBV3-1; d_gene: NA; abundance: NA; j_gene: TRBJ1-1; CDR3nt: TGTGCCAGCACCGCAGGGAGCACTGAAGCTTTCTTT; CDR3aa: CASTAGSTEAFF
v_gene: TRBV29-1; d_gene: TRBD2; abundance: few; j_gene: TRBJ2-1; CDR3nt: TGCAGCGTTGAACCGAGCGGGAGCTCCTACAATGAGCAGTTCTTC; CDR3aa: CSVEPSGSSYNEQFF
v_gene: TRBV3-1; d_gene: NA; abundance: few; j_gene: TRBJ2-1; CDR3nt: TGTGCCAGCAGCCAAGCCGACAGTGAGCCCTACAATGAGCAGTTCTTC; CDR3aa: CASSQADSEPYNEQFF
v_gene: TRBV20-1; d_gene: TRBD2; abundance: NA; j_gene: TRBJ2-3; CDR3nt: TGCAGTGCTAGAGATTGGGGACTAGCGGGAGGAGGCAGATACGCGTATTTT; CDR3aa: CSARDWGLAGGGRYAYF
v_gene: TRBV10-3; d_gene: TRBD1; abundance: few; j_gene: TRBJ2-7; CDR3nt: TGTGCCATCAGCCCCGGGACAGCCTTCTACGAGCAGTACTTC; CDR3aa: CAISPGTAFYEQYF
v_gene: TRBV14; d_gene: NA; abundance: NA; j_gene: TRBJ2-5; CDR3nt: TGTGCCAGCAGCCAAGAGAGAGGATTTAAGAGGGGAGAGACCCAGTACTTC; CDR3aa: CASSQERGFKRGETQYF
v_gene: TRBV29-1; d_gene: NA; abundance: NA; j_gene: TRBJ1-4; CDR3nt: TGCAGCGTTGAAGGGGCAGCAACTAATGAAAAACTGTTTTTT; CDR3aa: CSVEGAATNEKLFF
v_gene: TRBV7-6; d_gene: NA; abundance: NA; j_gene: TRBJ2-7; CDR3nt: TGTGCCAGCAGCTTAGTGTCCTGGGGGACCACCTCTTATCTAGAGCAGTACTTC; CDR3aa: CASSLVSWGTTSYLEQYF
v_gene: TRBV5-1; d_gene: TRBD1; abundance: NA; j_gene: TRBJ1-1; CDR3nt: TGCGCCAGCAGCGCGGGACAGATGAACACTGAAGCTTTCTTT; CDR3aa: CASSAGQMNTEAFF
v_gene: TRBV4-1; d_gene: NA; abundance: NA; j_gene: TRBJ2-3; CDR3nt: TGCGCCAGCAGCCAATGGAGATCCCGGAGGGCCAGAGACGCGTATTTT; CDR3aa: CASSQWRSRRARDAYF
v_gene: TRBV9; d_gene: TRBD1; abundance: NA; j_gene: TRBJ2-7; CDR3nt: TGTGCCAGCAGCGTGGGACAGGGCATTTACTACGAGCAGTACTTC; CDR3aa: CASSVGQGIYYEQYF
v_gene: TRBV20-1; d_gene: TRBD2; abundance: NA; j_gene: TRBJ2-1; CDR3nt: TGCAGTGCTAGTGGACTAGCGGGGGACAACTTCTACAATGAGCAGTTCTTC; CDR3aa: CSASGLAGDNFYNEQFF
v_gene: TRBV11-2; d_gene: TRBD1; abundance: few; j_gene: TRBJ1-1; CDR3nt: TGTGCCAGCAGCTTAGATCGACAGGGGAACACTGAAGCTTTCTTT; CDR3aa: CASSLDRQGNTEAFF
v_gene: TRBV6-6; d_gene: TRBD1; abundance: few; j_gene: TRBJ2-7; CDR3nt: TGTGCCAGCAGACGGACAGGTAACGAGCAGTACTTC; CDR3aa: CASRRTGNEQYF
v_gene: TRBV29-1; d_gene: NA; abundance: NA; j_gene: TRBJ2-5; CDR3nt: TGCAGCGTTGATGGGTGGTTCCAATTCCAAGAGACCCAGTACTTC; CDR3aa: CSVDGWFQFQETQYF
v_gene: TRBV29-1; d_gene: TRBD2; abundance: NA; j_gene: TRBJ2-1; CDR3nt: TGCAGCGTCTCGAGCGGGACCTCCTACAATGAGCAGTTCTTC; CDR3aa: CSVSSGTSYNEQFF
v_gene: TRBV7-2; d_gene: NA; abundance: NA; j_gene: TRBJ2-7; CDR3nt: TGTGCCAGCAGCGCCAACAGAGCCTACGAGCAGTACTTC; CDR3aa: CASSANRAYEQYF
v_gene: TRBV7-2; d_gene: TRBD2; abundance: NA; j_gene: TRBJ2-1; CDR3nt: TGTGCCAGCAGCTTAAAAGCGGGAGGGCAGGGTGAGCAGTTCTTC; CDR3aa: CASSLKAGGQGEQFF
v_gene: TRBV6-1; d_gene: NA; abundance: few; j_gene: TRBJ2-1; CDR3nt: TGTGCCAGCACTGGGGGCGAGCAGTTCTTC; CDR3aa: CASTGGEQFF
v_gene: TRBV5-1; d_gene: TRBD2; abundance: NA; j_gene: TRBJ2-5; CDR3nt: TGCGCCAGCAGCTTGAGTATACTAGCGGGGAACCAAGAGACCCAGTACTTC; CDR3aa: CASSLSILAGNQETQYF
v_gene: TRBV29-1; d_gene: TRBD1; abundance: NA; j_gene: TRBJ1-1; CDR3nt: TGCAGCGTTCAACGCAACAGGGGAAGGGCTGAAGCTTTCTTT; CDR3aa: CSVQRNRGRAEAFF